The clone carrying this TCR beta chain was seen a few times. Its antigen is undetermined. The source of the sample is a study of CD8+CD57+ T cells in acquired aplastic anemia. For the study at large: The study obtained an average of about 3.2 ug of DNA from sorted CD4+ and CD8+ cells.

The sequenced patients had an expansion of CD8+CD57+ cells seen by flow cytometry. In all patients, the disease was severe acquired aplastic anemia. At blood sampling, none of the patients had yet received therapy. Profiling of TCR beta VDJ combinations and CDR3 sequences used genomic DNA as template. TCRdb itself ran the reads through MiXCR, one entry per CDR3 protein. The data hold a few hundred thousand distinct CDR3 sequences, with over 25% observed a single time. The CDR3 extends over 17 amino acids. Germline-derived CDR1 and CDR2 are SNHLY and FYNNEI. J lost 6 bases, V lost 3 bases, and 14 bases had no gene match. Study conclusions and caveats: Between patients and controls, some 31 CD8+ CDR3 sequences were found in common.

This chain links TRBV2 with TRBJ2-3; 8 positions agree with TRBD2. The clonotype originates from a human donor with aplastic anemia. The sequencing sample was made of sorted CD4+, CD8+, or CD8+CD57+ T cells (not recorded which) from PBMCs. In nucleotides, the CDR3 is TGTGCCAGCAGTGACCCGTCCGGACTAGCATCTGCGGATACGCAGTATTTT. Its translation: CASSDPSGLASADTQYF. Full variable domain (outside the CDR3, taken from reference TRBV2 and TRBJ2-3): EPEVTQTPSHQVTQMGQEVILRCVPISNHLYFYWYRQILGQKVEFLVSFYNNEISEKSEIFDDQFSVERPDGSNFTLKIRSTKLEDSAMYFCASSDPSGLASADTQYFGPGTRLTVL.